These 10 T cell receptor beta chains came from one sample sequenced in a study of regulatory T cells in long-lasting Graves disease. Time point indicated: persistent/refractory GD, antithyroid drugs over 5 years with positive TRAb. Researchers made the TCR library from RNA that was extracted from PBMCs. With iRepertoire HTBI primers and Arm-PCR of CDR3 regions, TCR beta libraries were built. TCRdb re-derived calls from the multiplex PCR reads in MiXCR, one entry per CDR3 protein. Of 500,000 to 800,000 distinct CDR3 sequences in the sample, approximately 31% were seen once. The sample was peripheral blood mononuclear cells (PBMCs), taken when the disease was refractory, from a patient treated with antithyroid drugs. Receptor source: a female donor with Graves disease.

This chain connects TRBV20-1 to TRBJ2-7; 8 bases are shared with TRBD1. Trimming took 1 base from V and 3 from J; bases not matched to a gene: 8. Germline assignment: CDR1 DFQATT and CDR2 SNEGSKA (reference sequence). This CDR3 is built from 15 residues. CDR3 DNA: TGCAGTGCTAGAGCGAACCGGGACAGGATCTACGAGCAGTACTTC. It translates to CSARANRDRIYEQYF.

This chain connects TRBV3-1 to TRBJ1-4; D is ambiguous. The CDR3 runs to 15 residues. V gave up 6 bases and J gave up 8 bases, with 19 bases separating them. Germline CDR1 and CDR2: LGHDT and YNNKEL (reference sequence). CDR3 amino acids: CASRRVPGSREKLFF. The CDR3 nucleotides read TGTGCCAGCAGGCGAGTTCCCGGGAGTCGGGAAAAACTGTTTTTT.

The chain employs TRBV30 and TRBJ1-6; D is unresolved. CDR3 length equals 13 residues. Germline loops: CDR1 GTSNPN, CDR2 SVGIG (reference sequence). Between the trimmed V and J ends, which lost 5 bases and 7 bases, there was a span of 12 bases. CDR3 coding DNA: TGTGCCTGGGACAAAGGAGTAAATTCACCCCTCCACTTT. Translated: CAWDKGVNSPLHF.

This chain joins TRBV20-1 and TRBJ2-2, with TRBD2 identical over 16 bases. V lost 6 bases to trimming and J lost 3 bases; unmatched junction nucleotides: 7. The CDR3 consists of 17 residues. Germline values: CDR1 DFQATT, CDR2 SNEGSKA (reference sequence). For the CDR3, the DNA is TGCAGTGCCGAGGGACTAGCGGGAGGGGGGGACACCGGGGAGCTGTTTTTT. This sequence encodes CSAEGLAGGGDTGELFF.

This rearrangement joins TRBV12-3 or TRBV12-4 to TRBJ1-2; D is unclear. Trimming pared 6 bases from V and 8 bases from J, leaving 10 bases between. The CDR3 length is 11 residues. The CDR3 loop reads CASRATEGYTF. The CDR3 DNA follows: TGTGCCAGCAGAGCCACGGAGGGCTACACCTTC.

The chain combines TRBV12-5 with TRBJ2-7; 11 bases align to TRBD2. CDR3 length: 18 amino acids. The V gene's germline CDR1 is LGHNT and CDR2 FRNRAP. Unmatched junction bases numbered 11, after V lost 2 bases and J lost 2 bases. The chain's CDR3 is CASGLPPKTSGTTYEQYF. The CDR3 bases are TGTGCTAGTGGTTTGCCGCCCAAGACTAGCGGGACAACCTACGAGCAGTACTTC.

The chain recombines TRBV11-2 with TRBJ1-4, with D possibly TRBD1 on 5 matching bases. This CDR3 is 15 amino acids long. Germline V gene data show CDR1 as SGHAT and CDR2 as FQNNGV. V lost 5 bases to trimming and J lost 6 bases, with 16 bases between them. CDR3 sequence reads: CASSSGGFSDEKLFF. The CDR3 DNA reads TGTGCCAGCAGCAGTGGGGGGTTTTCTGATGAAAAACTGTTTTTT.

This sequence joins TRBV7-9 and TRBJ1-6; unclear D gene. The CDR3 covers 15 residues. CDR1 and CDR2 from the germline V gene are SEHNR and FQNEAQ (reference sequence). Trimming removed 5 bases from V and 9 bases from J, with 17 bases in between. The CDR3 DNA reads TGTGCCAGCAGCCCCGAGACTGGGGTCAGTTCACCCCTCCACTTT. Encoded protein: CASSPETGVSSPLHF.

The chain employs TRBV20-1 and TRBJ2-5, with 8 bases lining up with TRBD2. The V gene's germline CDR1 is DFQATT and CDR2 SNEGSKA (reference sequence). The CDR3 extends over 19 amino acids. V shed 0 bases and J 4 bases; nucleotides not matched to a gene: 19. CDR3 in amino acids: CSARDRLARAGSLPETQYF. CDR3 nucleotides: TGCAGTGCTAGAGATCGACTAGCGCGAGCGGGCAGTCTTCCAGAGACCCAGTACTTC.

This chain uses TRBV30 with TRBJ1-5; D call uncertain. The CDR3 has 15 amino acids. Germline CDR1 and CDR2: GTSNPN and SVGIG (reference sequence). Trimming took 1 base from V and 0 from J, leaving 10 bases between them. CDR3 nucleotide sequence: TGTGCCTGGAGTGGGGCAGTTAATAGCAATCAGCCCCAGCATTTT. Amino acid sequence: CAWSGAVNSNQPQHF.